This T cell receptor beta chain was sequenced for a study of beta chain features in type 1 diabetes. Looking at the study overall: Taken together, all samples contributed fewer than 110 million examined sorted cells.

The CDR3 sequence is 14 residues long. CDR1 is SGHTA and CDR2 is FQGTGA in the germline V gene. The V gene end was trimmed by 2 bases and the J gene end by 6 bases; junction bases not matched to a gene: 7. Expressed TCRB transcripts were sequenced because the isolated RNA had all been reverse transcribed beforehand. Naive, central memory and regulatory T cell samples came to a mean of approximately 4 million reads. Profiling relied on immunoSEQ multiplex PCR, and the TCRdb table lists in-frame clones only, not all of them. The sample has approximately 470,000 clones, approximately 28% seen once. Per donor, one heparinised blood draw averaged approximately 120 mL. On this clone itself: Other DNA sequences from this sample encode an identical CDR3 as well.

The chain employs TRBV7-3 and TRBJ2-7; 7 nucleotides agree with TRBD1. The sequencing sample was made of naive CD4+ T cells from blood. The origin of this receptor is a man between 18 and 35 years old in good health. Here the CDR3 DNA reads TGTGCCAGCAGCTTAGACAGGGCCGGTGGCGAGCAGTACTTC. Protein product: CASSLDRAGGEQYF.